The 2 T cell receptor beta chains reported below all come from one sample, sequenced in a study of cytomegalovirus exposure and HLA in healthy donors. Clones were sequenced by immunoSEQ multiplex PCR, and TCRdb holds only the in-frame ones, with some missing. Seen here are more than 100,000 clones, 85% to 90% observed once, and the top ten hold about 1.5%. The sample was PBMCs. All receptors derive from a man under 40 in good health and CMV-seronegative.

The V call is TRBV4-3, the J call TRBJ1-4; possibly TRBD1 for D (5 bases). Germline CDR1 reads LGHNA; CDR2 reads YSLEER. Between the trimmed V and J ends, which lost 0 bases and 4 bases, there was a span of 12 bases. CDR3 length: 16 residues. In DNA, the CDR3 is TGCGCCAGCAGCCAAGAATCGTCCAGGGTTAATGAAAAACTGTTTTTT. Encoded protein: CASSQESSRVNEKLFF.

The chain couples TRBV4-3 to TRBJ2-7; 9 nucleotides match TRBD2. CDR3 length: 14 residues. Trimming removed 3 bases from V and 0 bases from J; junction bases left unmatched: 0. Germline-derived CDR1 and CDR2 are LGHNA and YSLEER. The CDR3 sequence: CASSHSGSSYEQYF. The CDR3 bases are TGCGCCAGCAGCCATAGCGGGAGCTCCTACGAGCAGTACTTC.